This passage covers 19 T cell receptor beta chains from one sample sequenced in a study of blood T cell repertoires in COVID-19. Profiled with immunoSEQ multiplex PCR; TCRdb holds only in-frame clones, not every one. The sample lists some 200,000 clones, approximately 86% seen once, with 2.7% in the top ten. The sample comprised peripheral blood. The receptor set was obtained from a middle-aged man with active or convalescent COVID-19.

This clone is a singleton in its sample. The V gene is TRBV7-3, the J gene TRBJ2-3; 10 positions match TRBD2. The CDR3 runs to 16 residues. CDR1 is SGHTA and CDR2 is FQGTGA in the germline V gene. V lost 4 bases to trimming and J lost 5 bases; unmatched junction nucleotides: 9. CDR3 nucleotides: TGTGCCAGCAGCTCCCCAGCGGGGGGGCGGGTAGATACGCAGTATTTT. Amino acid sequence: CASSSPAGGRVDTQYF.

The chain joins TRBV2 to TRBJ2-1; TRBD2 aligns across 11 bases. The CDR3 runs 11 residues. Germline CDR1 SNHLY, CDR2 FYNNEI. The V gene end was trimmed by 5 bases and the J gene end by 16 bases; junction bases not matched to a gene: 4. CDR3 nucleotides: TGTGCCAGCAGTTATACTAGCGGGGGTTTCTTC. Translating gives CASSYTSGGFF.

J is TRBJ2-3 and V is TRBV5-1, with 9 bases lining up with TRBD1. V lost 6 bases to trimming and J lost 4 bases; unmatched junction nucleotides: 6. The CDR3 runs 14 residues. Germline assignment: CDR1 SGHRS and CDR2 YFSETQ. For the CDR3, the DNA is TGCGCCAGCACCGATACAGGGGGCCCAGATACGCAGTATTTT. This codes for CASTDTGGPDTQYF. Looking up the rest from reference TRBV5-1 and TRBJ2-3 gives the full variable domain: KAGVTQTPRYLIKTRGQQVTLSCSPISGHRSVSWYQQTPGQGLQFLFEYFSETQRNKGNFPGRFSGRQFSNSRSEMNVSTLELGDSALYLCASTDTGGPDTQYFGPGTRLTVL.

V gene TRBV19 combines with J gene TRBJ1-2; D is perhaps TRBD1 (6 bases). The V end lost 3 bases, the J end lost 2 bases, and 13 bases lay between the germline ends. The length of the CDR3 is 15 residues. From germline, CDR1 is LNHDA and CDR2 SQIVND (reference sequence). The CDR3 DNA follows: TGTGCCAGTAGTATTGTGGGGGCTACCAACTATGGCTACACCTTC. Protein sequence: CASSIVGATNYGYTF.

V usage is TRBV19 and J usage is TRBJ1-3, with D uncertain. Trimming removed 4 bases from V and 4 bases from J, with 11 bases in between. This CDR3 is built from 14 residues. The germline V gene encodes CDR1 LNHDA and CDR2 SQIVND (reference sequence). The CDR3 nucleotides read TGTGCCAGTAGTAAAGGAGCGGGGGGAAACACCATATATTTT. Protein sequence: CASSKGAGGNTIYF.

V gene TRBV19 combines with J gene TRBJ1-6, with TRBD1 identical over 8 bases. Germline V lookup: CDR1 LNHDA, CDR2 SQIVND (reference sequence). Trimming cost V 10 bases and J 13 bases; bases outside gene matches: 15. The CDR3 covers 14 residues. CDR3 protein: CATAGGLARWPLHF. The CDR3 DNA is TGTGCCACCGCAGGGGGCCTGGCTAGATGGCCCCTCCACTTT.

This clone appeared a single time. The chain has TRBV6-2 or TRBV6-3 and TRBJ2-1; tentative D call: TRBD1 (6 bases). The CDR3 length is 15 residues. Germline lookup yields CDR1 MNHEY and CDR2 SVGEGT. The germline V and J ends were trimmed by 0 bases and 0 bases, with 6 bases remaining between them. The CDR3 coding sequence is TGTGCCAGCAGTTACTCAGGGGGCTCCTACAATGAGCAGTTCTTC. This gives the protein CASSYSGGSYNEQFF.

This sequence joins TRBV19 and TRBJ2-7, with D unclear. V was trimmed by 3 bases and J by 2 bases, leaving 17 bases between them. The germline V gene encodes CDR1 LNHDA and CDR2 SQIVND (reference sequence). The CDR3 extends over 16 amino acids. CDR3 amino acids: CASSIDNWAQTYEQYF. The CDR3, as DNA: TGTGCCAGTAGTATTGACAATTGGGCACAAACCTACGAGCAGTACTTC.

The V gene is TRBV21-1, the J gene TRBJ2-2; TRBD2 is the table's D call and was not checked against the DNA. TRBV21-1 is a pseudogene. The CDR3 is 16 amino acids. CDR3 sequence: CASLGLAGGRTGELFF. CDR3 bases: TGTGCCAGCTTAGGGCTAGCGGGGGGGAGGACCGGGGAGCTGTTTTTT.

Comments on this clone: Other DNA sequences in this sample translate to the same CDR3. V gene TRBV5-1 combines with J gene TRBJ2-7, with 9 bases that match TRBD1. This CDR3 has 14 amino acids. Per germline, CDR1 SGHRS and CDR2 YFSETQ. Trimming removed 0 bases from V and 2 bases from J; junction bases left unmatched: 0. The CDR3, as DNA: TGCGCCAGCAGCTTGGGACAGGGGGCCTACGAGCAGTACTTC. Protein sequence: CASSLGQGAYEQYF.

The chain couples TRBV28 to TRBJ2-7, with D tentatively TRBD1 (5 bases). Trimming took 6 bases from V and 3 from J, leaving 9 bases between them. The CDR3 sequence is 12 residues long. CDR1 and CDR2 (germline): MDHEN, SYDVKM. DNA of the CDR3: TGTGCCAGCAGCCTAGACAGCTACGAGCAGTACTTC. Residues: CASSLDSYEQYF.

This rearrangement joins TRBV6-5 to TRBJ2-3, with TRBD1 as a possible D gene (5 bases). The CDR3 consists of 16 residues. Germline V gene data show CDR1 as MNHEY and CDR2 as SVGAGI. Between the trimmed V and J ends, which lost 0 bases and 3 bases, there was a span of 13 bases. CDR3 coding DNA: TGTGCCAGCAGTTACTCGCTAACAGGACAAACAGATACGCAGTATTTT. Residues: CASSYSLTGQTDTQYF.

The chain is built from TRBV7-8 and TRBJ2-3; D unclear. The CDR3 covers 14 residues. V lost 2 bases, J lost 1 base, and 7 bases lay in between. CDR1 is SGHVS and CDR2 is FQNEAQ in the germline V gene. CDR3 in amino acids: CASSLSRGTDTQYF. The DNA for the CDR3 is TGTGCCAGCAGCTTATCACGGGGCACAGATACGCAGTATTTT.

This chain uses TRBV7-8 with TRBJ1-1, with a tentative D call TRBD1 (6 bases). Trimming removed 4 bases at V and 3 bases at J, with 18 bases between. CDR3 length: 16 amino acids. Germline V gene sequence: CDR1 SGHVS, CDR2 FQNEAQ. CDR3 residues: CASSSTYTGSYTEAFF. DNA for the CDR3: TGTGCCAGCAGCTCCACATATACAGGGTCGTACACTGAAGCTTTCTTT.

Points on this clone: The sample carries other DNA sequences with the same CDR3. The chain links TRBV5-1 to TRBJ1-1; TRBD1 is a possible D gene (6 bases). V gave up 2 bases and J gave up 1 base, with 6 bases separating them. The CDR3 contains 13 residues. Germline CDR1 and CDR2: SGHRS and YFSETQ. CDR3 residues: CASSLGGNTEAFF. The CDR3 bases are TGCGCCAGCAGCTTAGGGGGGAACACTGAAGCTTTCTTT. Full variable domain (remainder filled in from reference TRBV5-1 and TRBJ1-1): KAGVTQTPRYLIKTRGQQVTLSCSPISGHRSVSWYQQTPGQGLQFLFEYFSETQRNKGNFPGRFSGRQFSNSRSEMNVSTLELGDSALYLCASSLGGNTEAFFGQGTRLTVV.

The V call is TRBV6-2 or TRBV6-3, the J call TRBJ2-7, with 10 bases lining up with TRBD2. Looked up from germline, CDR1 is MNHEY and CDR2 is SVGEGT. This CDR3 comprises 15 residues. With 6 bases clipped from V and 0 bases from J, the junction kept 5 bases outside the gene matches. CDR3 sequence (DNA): TGTGCCAGCAGCCCACTAGCGGGGACCTCCTACGAGCAGTACTTC. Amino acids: CASSPLAGTSYEQYF.

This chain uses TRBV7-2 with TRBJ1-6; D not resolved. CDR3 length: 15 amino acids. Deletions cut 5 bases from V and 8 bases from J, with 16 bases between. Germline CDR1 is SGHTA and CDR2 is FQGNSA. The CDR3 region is CASSQGRGLYSPLHF. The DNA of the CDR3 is TGTGCCAGCAGCCAAGGACGGGGTCTATATTCACCCCTCCACTTT. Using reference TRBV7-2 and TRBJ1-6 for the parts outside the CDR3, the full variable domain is GAGVSQSPSNKVTEKGKDVELRCDPISGHTALYWYRQSLGQGLEFLIYFQGNSAPDKSGLPSDRFSAERTGGSVSTLTIQRTQQEDSAVYLCASSQGRGLYSPLHFGNGTRLTVT.

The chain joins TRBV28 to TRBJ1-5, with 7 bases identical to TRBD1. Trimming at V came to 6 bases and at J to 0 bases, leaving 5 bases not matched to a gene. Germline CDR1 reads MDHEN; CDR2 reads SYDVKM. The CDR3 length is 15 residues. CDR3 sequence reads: CASRDRSYSNQPQHF. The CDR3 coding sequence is TGTGCCAGCAGGGACAGGTCCTATAGCAATCAGCCCCAGCATTTT.

CDR3 bases: TGTGCCAGCACCTTTACCGGGACTAGCTCAAGTGAGCAGTTCTTC. Protein sequence: CASTFTGTSSSEQFF. This chain connects TRBV6-5 to TRBJ2-1; 9 bases align to TRBD2. The V gene end was trimmed by 7 bases and the J gene end by 9 bases; junction bases not matched to a gene: 13. The CDR3 runs 15 residues. Germline CDR1 is MNHEY and CDR2 is SVGAGI.